This T cell receptor (beta chain) was captured by sequencing in a study of T cells in Graves' hyperthyroidism and ophthalmopathy. The germline CDR1 and CDR2 sequences are SQVTM and ANQGSEA. V dropped 5 bases and J dropped 6 bases, with 11 bases sitting between them. This CDR3 contains 11 residues. This clonotype showed up many times. Template material for amplifying TCR beta CDR3 regions consisted of RNA transcripts. When the TCR CDR3 underwent first-round RT-PCR, the HTBI primer set was used. From the multiplex PCR reads, TCRdb called clonotypes with MiXCR, one entry per CDR3 protein. The data show 540,000 or so distinct CDR3 sequences, about 43% seen once.

This chain connects TRBV29-1 to TRBJ2-7; D gene unclear. Sample: peripheral blood or thyroid tissue (not recorded which). The receptor's source is an adult woman with Graves' disease, either hyperthyroidism or ophthalmopathy (not recorded which). The CDR3 DNA follows: TGCAGCGTTTTAGTTTTACGCGAGCAGTACTTC. Translating it yields CSVLVLREQYF.